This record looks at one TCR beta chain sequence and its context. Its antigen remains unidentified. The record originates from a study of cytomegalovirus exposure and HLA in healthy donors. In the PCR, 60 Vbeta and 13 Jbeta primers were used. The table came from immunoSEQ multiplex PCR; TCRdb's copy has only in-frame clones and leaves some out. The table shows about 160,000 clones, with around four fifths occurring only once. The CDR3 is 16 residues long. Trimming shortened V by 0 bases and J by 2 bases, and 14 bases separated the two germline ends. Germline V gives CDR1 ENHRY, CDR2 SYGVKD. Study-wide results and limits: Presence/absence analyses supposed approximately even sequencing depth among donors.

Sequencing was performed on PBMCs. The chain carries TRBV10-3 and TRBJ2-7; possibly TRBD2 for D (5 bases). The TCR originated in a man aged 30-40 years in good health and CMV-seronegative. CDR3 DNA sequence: TGTGCCATCAGTGAGTCGACTTCGGGAAGTCCCTACGAGCAGTACTTC. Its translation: CAISESTSGSPYEQYF.